This entry describes one T cell receptor (beta chain). The sample is drawn from a study of blood T cell repertoires in COVID-19. The V and J ends lost 6 bases and 5 bases respectively, with 14 bases between them. Germline loops: CDR1 WNHNN, CDR2 SYGVQD (reference sequence). The CDR3 is 13 residues long. The table came from immunoSEQ multiplex PCR; TCRdb's copy has only in-frame clones and leaves some out. The data contain approximately 15,000 clones, more than 70% of them singletons. The chain links TRBV10-1 to TRBJ2-7; maybe TRBD2 (6 bases). This TCR was recovered from a human donor in a cohort sampled during active COVID-19. The sample comprised peripheral blood. In nucleotides, the CDR3 is TGCGCCAGCAGATTAGGCGGGGCGGACGAGCAGTACTTC. Translation: CASRLGGADEQYF.